This T cell receptor (beta chain) emerged from a study of cytomegalovirus exposure and HLA in healthy donors. Study-wide background: Earlier findings included about 120 million unique TCR beta sequences obtained from roughly 200 million T cells.

Study findings and constraints: Under in vitro conditions, three CMV-associated chains were confirmed as specific for CMV antigens. In a later analysis, donors in an Asian-associated ancestry cluster reportedly had fewer N-insertions in productive TCRs than the cohort mean. Available immune exposure information covered CMV serostatus only.

The sample holds a few counts of this clone. What it binds is unknown. CDR3 length: 14 residues. V was pared by 11 bases and J by 9 bases, with 23 bases between. Germline CDR1 reads MDHEN; CDR2 reads SYDVKM. The study ran its PCR with 60 Vbeta and 13 Jbeta primers. Here immunoSEQ multiplex PCR was the method, and the copy in TCRdb shows in-frame clones only, minus some. The table shows over 110,000 clones, with more than 75% occurring only once. This TCR came from a woman under 30 in good health and CMV-seropositive. The chain is built from TRBV28 and TRBJ1-5; D gene uncertain. Sequencing was performed on PBMCs. The CDR3 loop reads CACSLPPGGVPQHF. As DNA, the CDR3 is TGTGCCTGCTCCCTGCCCCCGGGCGGGGTGCCCCAGCATTTT.